One T cell receptor (beta chain) is described in this entry. The data derive from a study of blood T cell repertoires in COVID-19. Study information: Samples came from the United States, Italy and Spain, spanning acute and convalescent COVID-19.

Original methodology: Reference gene primer amplification gave estimated nucleated cell counts. The data were produced by immunoSEQ multiplex PCR, yet TCRdb's version contains in-frame clones alone and is incomplete. Clone size and the V and J calls come from that table; the DNA yielded D and trimming. Here the sample spans 350,000 or so clones, approximately 89% being singletons. Followed longitudinally, the Seattle patients had been enrolled during active infection. The sequence was obtained from a woman in her sixties with COVID-19, enrolled during active disease. The sequenced material came from peripheral blood.

CDR3 nucleotides: TGTGCCAGCTCACCACCGGGACAACCGAACACCGGGGAGCTGTTTTTT. This translates into CASSPPGQPNTGELFF. The chain has TRBV18 and TRBJ2-2; D possibly corresponds to TRBD1 (6 bases). The CDR3 runs to 16 residues. Per the germline V gene, CDR1 is KGHSH and CDR2 is LQKENI. Trimming took off 0 bases at V and 0 bases at J, with 8 bases between the two ends.